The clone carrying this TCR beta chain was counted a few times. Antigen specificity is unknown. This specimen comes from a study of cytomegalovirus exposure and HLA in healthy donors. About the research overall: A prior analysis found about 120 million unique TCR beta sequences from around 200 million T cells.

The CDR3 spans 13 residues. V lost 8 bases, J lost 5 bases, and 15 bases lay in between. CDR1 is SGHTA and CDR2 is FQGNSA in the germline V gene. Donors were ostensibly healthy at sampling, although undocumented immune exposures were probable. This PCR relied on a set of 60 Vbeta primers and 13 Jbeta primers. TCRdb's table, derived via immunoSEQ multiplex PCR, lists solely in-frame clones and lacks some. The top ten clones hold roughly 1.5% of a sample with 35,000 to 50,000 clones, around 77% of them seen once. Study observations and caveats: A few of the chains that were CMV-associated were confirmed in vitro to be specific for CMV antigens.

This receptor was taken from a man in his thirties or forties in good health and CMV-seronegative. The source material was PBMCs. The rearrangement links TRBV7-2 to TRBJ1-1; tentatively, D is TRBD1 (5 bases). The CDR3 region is CASSWVQETEAFF. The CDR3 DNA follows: TGTGCCAGCTCCTGGGTACAGGAGACTGAAGCTTTCTTT. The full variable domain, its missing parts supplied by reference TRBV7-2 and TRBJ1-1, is GAGVSQSPSNKVTEKGKDVELRCDPISGHTALYWYRQSLGQGLEFLIYFQGNSAPDKSGLPSDRFSAERTGGSVSTLTIQRTQQEDSAVYLCASSWVQETEAFFGQGTRLTVV.